The 13 T cell receptor beta chains reported below all come from one sample, sequenced in a study of T cell repertoires in cytomegalovirus infection. Each CDR3 protein gets one entry after TCRdb re-called the reads with MiXCR. The sample contains roughly 700,000 distinct CDR3 sequences, roughly 36% of which appear only once. Their antigens remain unidentified. The sample here was cultured PBMCs, taken from culture after CMV antigen stimulation. Every receptor here comes from a human donor in good health (CMV status not recorded). Some clones in this sample may be carry-over from other donors' samples.

The V call is TRBV4-1, the J call TRBJ2-7; D uncertain. Germline CDR1 reads MGHRA; CDR2 reads YSYEKL. This CDR3 is 16 amino acids long. The ends were cut back, 3 bases at V and 2 bases at J, with 17 bases in the middle. The CDR3 protein is CASSQTDMVGAYEQYF. As DNA, the CDR3 is TGCGCCAGCAGCCAGACCGACATGGTTGGAGCCTACGAGCAGTACTTC.

Only a few counts were recorded for this clonotype. The chain has TRBV4-3 and TRBJ2-5; 14 bases are a match to TRBD2. The V gene end was trimmed by 6 bases and the J gene end by 6 bases; junction bases not matched to a gene: 9. The CDR3 runs to 16 residues. The germline V gene has CDR1 LGHNA and CDR2 YSLEER. The CDR3 nucleotides read TGCGCCAGCAGATTAGGGACTAGCGGGAGTTTAAAGACCCAGTACTTC. This sequence encodes CASRLGTSGSLKTQYF.

In its sample, this clonotype was seen once. The V and J genes are TRBV20-1 and TRBJ2-3; D call uncertain. V was shortened by 2 bases and J by 6 bases, with 15 bases between the two germline ends. Germline V gives CDR1 DFQATT, CDR2 SNEGSKA (reference sequence). The CDR3 length is 14 residues. The DNA for the CDR3 is TGCAGTGCTAGAAGCTCAGAATTAAGGGATACGCAGTATTTT. It encodes CSARSSELRDTQYF.

This clonotype occurred a few times. The chain combines TRBV6-1 with TRBJ2-1; D gene uncertain. The V end was cut by 5 bases, the J end by 0 bases, with 11 bases between. Germline loops: CDR1 MNHNS, CDR2 SASEGT. This CDR3 region has 15 residues. CDR3 loop: CASSPYLSSYNEQFF. Written as DNA, the CDR3 is TGTGCCAGCAGTCCCTATCTGAGCTCCTACAATGAGCAGTTCTTC.

This chain uses TRBV11-2 with TRBJ2-1, with D possibly being TRBD2 (6 bases). Germline-derived CDR1 and CDR2 are SGHAT and FQNNGV. The CDR3 contains 14 residues. Deletions cut 3 bases from V and 6 bases from J, with 12 bases between. CDR3 protein: CASSFAGRPNEQFF. CDR3 DNA: TGTGCCAGCAGCTTCGCGGGGCGCCCCAATGAGCAGTTCTTC.

The rearrangement links TRBV29-1 to TRBJ1-2, with D unclear. The CDR3 is 10 amino acids. Trimming pared 5 bases from V and 4 bases from J, leaving 5 bases between. CDR1 is SQVTM and CDR2 is ANQGSEA in the germline V gene. Here the CDR3 DNA reads TGCAGCGTTTTATTCTATGGCTACACCTTC. Protein sequence: CSVLFYGYTF.

V gene TRBV6-1 combines with J gene TRBJ1-4, with TRBD1 matching 7 bases. The CDR3 consists of 14 residues. Germline CDR1 MNHNS, CDR2 SASEGT. V was pared by 6 bases and J by 5 bases, with 6 bases of the junction left unmatched. CDR3 nucleotide sequence: TGTGCCAGCAGGTCGACAGGGAGAAATGAAAAACTGTTTTTT. This translates into CASRSTGRNEKLFF.

The rearrangement uses TRBV7-9 and TRBJ1-2; D is ambiguous. The CDR3 runs to 13 residues. Germline assignment: CDR1 SEHNR and CDR2 FQNEAQ (reference sequence). Trimming took 5 bases from V and 2 from J, leaving 9 bases between them. CDR3 region: CASSASVNYGYTF. The CDR3 nucleotides are TGTGCCAGCAGCGCCAGTGTGAACTATGGCTACACCTTC.

Notes on this clonotype: This may be a read error: a much more frequent sequence differs by one nucleotide. V is TRBV7-8 and J is TRBJ2-3, with D unresolved. The CDR3 spans 14 residues. The germline V gene has CDR1 SGHVS and CDR2 FQNEAQ. The CDR3 sequence: CASRLGHRTDTQYF. CDR3 nucleotides: TGTGCCAGCAGGTTAGGGCACCGCACAGATACGCAGTATTTT. The entire variable domain, with the rest obtained from reference TRBV7-8 and TRBJ2-3, is as follows: GAGVSQSPRYKVAKRGQDVALRCDPISGHVSLFWYQQALGQGPEFLTYFQNEAQLDKSGLPSDRFFAERPEGSVSTLKIQRTQQEDSAVYLCASRLGHRTDTQYFGPGTRLTVL.

This clonotype was recorded at least ten times. The chain carries TRBV7-7 and TRBJ2-1, with a possible D match to TRBD2 (6 bases). The V end was cut by 5 bases, the J end by 6 bases, with 17 bases between. Germline V gives CDR1 SSHAT, CDR2 FNYEAQ (reference sequence). This CDR3 contains 15 residues. The CDR3 nucleotides are TGTGCCAGCAGCCTACACCCGGGAGTGGGCAATGAGCAGTTCTTC. Protein: CASSLHPGVGNEQFF.

The genes are TRBV12-5 and TRBJ2-5; 12 bases line up with TRBD2. After removal of 2 bases from V and 5 bases from J, the junction contained 9 bases not matched to a gene. Germline CDR1 LGHNT, CDR2 FRNRAP. There are 17 residues in the CDR3. CDR3 region: CASGLSPLAGGPETQYF. CDR3 DNA sequence: TGTGCTAGTGGTTTGTCCCCCCTAGCGGGGGGGCCGGAGACCCAGTACTTC.

The table lists this clonotype with a few counts. The chain joins TRBV6-2 or TRBV6-3 to TRBJ1-2; TRBD1 agrees at 9 bases. Germline CDR1 and CDR2: MNHEY and SVGEGT. V gave up 2 bases and J gave up 3 bases; unmatched junction bases: 10. The CDR3 has 17 amino acids. CDR3 in DNA: TGTGCCAGCAGTTACGTTTCGGGACAGGGATCCGACTATGGCTACACCTTC. This translates into CASSYVSGQGSDYGYTF.

This chain links TRBV6-1 with TRBJ2-6; D is perhaps TRBD2 (7 bases). The CDR3 is made up of 15 amino acids. CDR1 and CDR2 (germline): MNHNS, SASEGT. DNA for the CDR3: TGTGTTACGAAAAAGGGGGGGTCTGGGGCCAACGTCCTGACTTTC. It is translated as CVTKKGGSGANVLTF.